This T cell receptor (beta chain) was retrieved from a study of blood T cell repertoires in COVID-19. TCRdb keeps only in-frame clones here, not all; method: immunoSEQ multiplex PCR. The repertoire holds more than 150,000 clones, with approximately 85% as singletons. Looked up from germline, CDR1 is SGHAT and CDR2 is FQNNGV. V gave up 6 bases and J gave up 1 base; unmatched junction bases: 18. This CDR3 spans 19 amino acids. This TCR was recovered from a woman of 80 years or more with acute or convalescent COVID-19. The chain is built from TRBV11-2 and TRBJ2-4; 7 bases are shared with TRBD1. Sequenced material: peripheral blood. CDR3 protein: CASSSPGQRNLRAKNIQYF. Here the CDR3 DNA reads TGTGCCAGCAGTTCCCCGGGACAGCGAAATCTTCGGGCCAAAAACATTCAGTACTTC.